This T cell receptor beta chain was sequenced during a study of blood T cell repertoires in COVID-19. The wider study: Collection of acute and convalescent COVID-19 samples took place in the United States, Italy and Spain.

Germline V gene data show CDR1 as MNHEY and CDR2 as SVGEGT. J gave up 4 bases and V 0 bases, and 17 bases lay outside the gene matches. This CDR3 is 19 amino acids long. Those enrolled, adults aged about 18 to 95 years, came from some 25 US areas. Sequenced by immunoSEQ multiplex PCR; TCRdb stores in-frame clones only, minus some. The sample has roughly 250,000 clones, about nine tenths seen once. V and J are TRBV6-2 or TRBV6-3 and TRBJ2-7, with TRBD2 identical over 8 bases. Specimen: PBMCs or T cells enriched from blood (not recorded which). This sequence was found in a woman younger than 45 with acute COVID-19. CDR3 coding DNA: TGTGCCAGCAGTTACTCGTCTACCCCCCCTGCGGGGGGTGCGTACGAGCAGTACTTC. Encoded protein: CASSYSSTPPAGGAYEQYF.